This T cell receptor beta chain came from a study of PD-L1 blockade in urothelial cancer. The wider study: Patients' histories included 0 to 3 prior chemotherapy regimens.

This clone was counted between two and nine times. The protocol was immunoSEQ multiplex PCR, while the TCRdb copy is restricted to in-frame clones and leaves out a portion. The table lists about 24,000 clones, around 85% of them singletons, with approximately 3% in the top ten. Between 1 and 8 samples, pretreatment and on-treatment, were given by each patient. The source was PBMCs, collected around atezolizumab (anti-PD-L1) treatment. This TCR was sampled from a man in his fifties or sixties with urothelial cancer.

The CDR3 DNA reads as TGTGCCTGGAATAACTTGGCAGGGGGAAGGAATGGCTACACCTTC. Translating gives CAWNNLAGGRNGYTF. The chain combines TRBV30 with TRBJ1-2; 7 positions agree with TRBD1. CDR3 length equals 15 residues. The germline V gene has CDR1 GTSNPN and CDR2 SVGIG (reference sequence). With 4 bases clipped from V and 6 bases from J, the junction kept 14 bases outside the gene matches.